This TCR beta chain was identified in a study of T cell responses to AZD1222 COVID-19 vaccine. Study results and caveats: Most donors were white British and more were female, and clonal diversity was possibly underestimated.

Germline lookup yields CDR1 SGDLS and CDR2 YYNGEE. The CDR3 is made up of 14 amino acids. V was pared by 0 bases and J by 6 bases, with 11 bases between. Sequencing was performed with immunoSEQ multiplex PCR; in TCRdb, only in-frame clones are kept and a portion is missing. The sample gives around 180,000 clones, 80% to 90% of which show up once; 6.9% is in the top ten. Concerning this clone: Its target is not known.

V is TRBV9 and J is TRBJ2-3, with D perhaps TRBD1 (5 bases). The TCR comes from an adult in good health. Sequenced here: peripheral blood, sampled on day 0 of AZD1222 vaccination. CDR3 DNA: TGTGCCAGCAGCGTAGTTGGGGCGCGGGATACGCAGTATTTT. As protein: CASSVVGARDTQYF. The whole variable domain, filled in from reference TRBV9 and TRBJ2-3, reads DSGVTQTPKHLITATGQRVTLRCSPRSGDLSVYWYQQSLDQGLQFLIQYYNGEERAKGNILERFSAQQFPDLHSELNLSSLELGDSALYFCASSVVGARDTQYFGPGTRLTVL.